This paragraph covers one T cell receptor beta chain sequence. Which antigen it targets is not known. One base away there is no much larger clone; base qualities are not given. The immunoSEQ Assay, a bias-controlled multiplex PCR, was used to amplify TCRbeta CDR3 regions from genomic DNA. The original pipeline was this. Nucleated cell counts per sample were estimated from amplification of reference gene primers within the assay. To quantify the absolute abundance of each unique TCRbeta CDR3 rearrangement, sequence reads were collapsed and filtered. For each sample, productive Simpson clonality was calculated by taking the square root of Simpson's diversity index across productive rearrangements. The source is immuneACCESS, and TCRdb retained only in-frame sequences with V and J called. Part of the clones is not carried over; for the studies checked, unresolved V genes explain less than half of this, and the remainder is unexplained. Clone size and V and J calls were adopted from that table, with D and trimming inferred from the DNA. Present in this sample are roughly 250,000 clones, 70% to 90% of which were seen just once. The ten most abundant clones make up 2% to 2.5% of the sample.

The sample belongs to a study of blood T cell repertoires in COVID-19 (TCRdb year 2020). About the investigation overall: The collaborator samples originated in the United States, Italy and Spain and spanned the acute and convalescent phases of COVID-19. Samples were obtained from the ongoing ImmuneRACE study (first 160 participants) and from roughly 1,300 subjects provided by 6 global collaborators. The sample metadata nearly always contained a de-identified subject ID, COVID-19 status, age in years and sex. The prospective study material was composed of cDNA or gDNA derived from T cells, B-cell-depleted T cells, or PBMCs. Where HLA class I and class II types were available, the types were taken from metadata supplied by the sample provider, not from assay-based typing. The repertoires were released in a freely available public database intended as a resource for research on the immune response to SARS-CoV-2. Subjects who had been exposed to COVID-19, were actively infected with it, or had recovered from it provided the deeply sampled blood TCRbeta repertoires that made up the dataset.

Samples from volunteer blood donors who had recovered from COVID-19 were contributed by a second Seattle source. Collaborating institutions collected whole blood in K2EDTA tubes following their own protocols. For TCRbeta analysis, collaborator samples were shipped as frozen whole blood, as isolated PBMCs, or as DNA extracted from either sample type. Its CDR3 holds 13 amino acids, cysteine through phenylalanine. Kept here is only the CDR3 DNA, which spans 39 bases and is read in frame from base 1. At the junction V is shortened by 7 bases and J by 5 bases; bases outside the gene matches: 8. From a lookup of the germline V gene, CDR1 and CDR2 are SQVTM and ANQGSEA. Overall study results and their limits: How much clinical and demographic metadata was included differed by source and by participant, and the metadata was provided uncurated.

Here the chain combines TRBV29-1 and TRBJ1-3, with 7 bases aligning to TRBD1. The sample taken for sequencing was peripheral blood. The TCR was taken from a woman aged 40 to 50 who had recovered from COVID-19. The nucleotides are TGCAGCGCTCGCGACAGGGTGAGAAACACCATATATTTT. It codes for CSARDRVRNTIYF.